These 17 T cell receptor beta chains were all obtained from the same sample, sequenced in a study of cytomegalovirus exposure and HLA in healthy donors. The PCR ran on 60 Vbeta and 13 Jbeta primers. The table came from immunoSEQ multiplex PCR; TCRdb's copy has only in-frame clones and leaves some out. This repertoire shows tens of thousands of clones, more than 70% found once; its top ten account for around 5.9%. Material: PBMCs. The receptors were sampled from a male donor in good health and CMV-seronegative.

The rearrangement links TRBV18 to TRBJ2-7; the D is unclear. Per germline, CDR1 KGHSH and CDR2 LQKENI. The germline V and J ends were trimmed by 3 bases and 7 bases, with 10 bases remaining between them. The CDR3 is made up of 12 amino acids. In DNA form, the CDR3 reads TGTGCCAGCTCACCTGGGCGTACGGAGCAGTACTTC. This translates into CASSPGRTEQYF.

The V call is TRBV29-1, the J call TRBJ2-3; perhaps TRBD1 as D (6 bases). V gave up 8 bases and J gave up 0 bases, with 12 bases separating them. Germline V gives CDR1 SQVTM, CDR2 ANQGSEA. The CDR3 sequence is 13 residues long. CDR3 sequence reads: CSSGQSSTDTQYF. The DNA for the CDR3 is TGCAGCTCTGGACAGTCTAGCACAGATACGCAGTATTTT.

The chain recombines TRBV25-1 with TRBJ1-6, with 7 bases that match TRBD1. Germline assignment: CDR1 MGHDK and CDR2 SYGVNS. The V and J ends lost 8 bases and 0 bases, in that order; junction bases with no gene match: 7. This CDR3 region has 16 residues. In DNA, the CDR3 is TGTGCCAGCGAACCATGGACAGGCTCCTATAATTCACCCCTCCACTTT. It specifies CASEPWTGSYNSPLHF.

The chain combines TRBV6-5 with TRBJ2-3; 9 positions match TRBD2. CDR1 is MNHEY and CDR2 is SVGAGI in the germline V gene. V lost 11 bases, J lost 10 bases, and 16 bases stayed unmatched. CDR3 size: 14 residues. The CDR3 DNA reads TGTGCCGCGCAGGGCGGGGGGGCTTCAAGGGCGCAGTATTTT. Its translation: CAAQGGGASRAQYF.

V gene TRBV20-1 combines with J gene TRBJ1-2; 7 positions match TRBD1. Per the germline V gene, CDR1 is DFQATT and CDR2 is SNEGSKA (reference sequence). This CDR3 is 10 amino acids long. J was trimmed by 4 bases and V by 8 bases; bases with no gene match: 1. The CDR3 region has the DNA TGCAGTTGGGACAGCTATGGCTACACCTTC. This translates into CSWDSYGYTF.

The V call is TRBV5-8, the J call TRBJ1-5, with 9 bases identical to TRBD1. CDR1 SGHTS and CDR2 YDEGEE come from the germline V gene. The junction had 8 bases not matched to a gene; V was cut back by 7 bases and J by 0 bases. This CDR3 has 16 amino acids. CDR3 in DNA: TGTGCCAGCGGGCCCCGGGACAGGGCTAGCAATCAGCCCCAGCATTTT. Translated: CASGPRDRASNQPQHF.

The chain is built from TRBV6-4 and TRBJ2-5; 10 bases align to TRBD2. There are 14 residues in the CDR3. Germline assignment: CDR1 MRHNA and CDR2 SNTAGT. The V and J ends lost 6 bases and 3 bases, in that order; junction bases with no gene match: 4. The CDR3 DNA follows: TGTGCCAGCAGCTCCGGACTAGCGGAAGAGACCCAGTACTTC. Amino acids: CASSSGLAEETQYF.

The chain has TRBV18 and TRBJ2-7; 8 bases map to TRBD1. This CDR3 is built from 17 residues. J gave up 0 bases and V 4 bases, and 11 bases lay outside the gene matches. Germline V CDR1 and CDR2: KGHSH, LQKENI. CDR3 nucleotides: TGTGCCAGCTCACGTCCCGGGACAGGTTTGAGCTCCTACGAGCAGTACTTC. Protein sequence: CASSRPGTGLSSYEQYF.

The CDR3 loop reads CSVLSGGKTYEQYF. For the CDR3, the DNA is TGCAGCGTTCTGAGCGGGGGAAAGACCTACGAGCAGTACTTC. The gene calls are TRBV29-1 and TRBJ2-7; 8 positions agree with TRBD2. CDR1 and CDR2 from the germline V gene are SQVTM and ANQGSEA. The junction had 8 bases not matched to a gene; V was cut back by 5 bases and J by 2 bases. The CDR3 is made up of 14 amino acids.

About this clone itself: One junction end does not reproduce the germline sequence, and a read error may be involved. The rearrangement uses TRBV5-5 and TRBJ1-4; a weak D match, TRBD1 (6 bases). The V gene's germline CDR1 is SGHKS and CDR2 YYEKEE (reference sequence). CDR3 size: 16 residues. The CDR3 sequence: CASSLGTSATNEKLFF. The CDR3 nucleotides read TGTGCCAGCAGTTTGGGGACATCTGCAACTAATGAAAAACTGTTTTTT. Supplemented by reference TRBV5-5 and TRBJ1-4, the full variable domain reads DAGVTQSPTHLIKTRGQQVTLRCSPISGHKSVSWYQQVLGQGPQFIFQYYEKEERGRGNFPDRFSARQFPNYSSELNVNALLLGDSALYLCASSLGTSATNEKLFFGSGTQLSVL.

The chain has TRBV19 and TRBJ2-2; the D gene is possibly TRBD1 (5 bases). Germline CDR1 LNHDA, CDR2 SQIVND (reference sequence). Trimming pared 6 bases from V and 2 bases from J, leaving 10 bases between. The CDR3 is 14 residues long. CDR3 amino acids: CASSRQGNTGELFF. The CDR3 DNA sequence: TGTGCCAGTAGCCGGCAGGGAAACACCGGGGAGCTGTTTTTT.

The rearrangement joins TRBV27 to TRBJ1-1; D unclear. The CDR3 has 13 residues. The germline CDR1 and CDR2 sequences are MNHEY and SMNVEV (reference sequence). V dropped 8 bases and J dropped 1 base, with 11 bases sitting between them. The DNA for the CDR3 is TGTGCCAGCCGGATGGCAGGGAACACTGAAGCTTTCTTT. Its translation is CASRMAGNTEAFF.

The J gene is TRBJ1-3, the V gene TRBV19; D might be TRBD1 (6 bases). V was cut by 11 bases and J by 1 base, with 6 bases left in between. The CDR3 runs 11 residues. Germline-derived CDR1 and CDR2 are LNHDA and SQIVND (reference sequence). CDR3 in amino acids: CAGQSGNTIYF. CDR3 DNA: TGTGCCGGACAGTCTGGAAACACCATATATTTT.

J is TRBJ1-1 and V is TRBV19; 7 bases map to TRBD1. J gave up 6 bases and V 4 bases, and 11 bases lay outside the gene matches. CDR1 LNHDA and CDR2 SQIVND come from the germline V gene (reference sequence). This CDR3 contains 15 residues. As DNA, the CDR3 is TGTGCCAGTAGTAGGACACAGGGGCTCCTATCTGAAGCTTTCTTT. Its translation: CASSRTQGLLSEAFF.

V and J are TRBV27 and TRBJ1-6; no reliable D call. There are 13 residues in the CDR3. V lost 6 bases and J lost 4, with 7 bases in between. Germline V lookup: CDR1 MNHEY, CDR2 SMNVEV (reference sequence). CDR3 bases: TGTGCCAGCAGCCCCCTTTATAATTCACCCCTCCACTTT. It codes for CASSPLYNSPLHF.

This rearrangement joins TRBV6-5 to TRBJ2-2, with D possibly matching TRBD2 (5 bases). CDR1 is MNHEY, CDR2 SVGAGI, per germline. CDR3 size: 13 residues. Trimming shortened V by 8 bases and J by 1 base, and 8 bases separated the two germline ends. The DNA of the CDR3 is TGTGCCAGCGGACTGATGAACACCGGGGAGCTGTTTTTT. Amino acid sequence: CASGLMNTGELFF.

The CDR3 DNA reads as TGTGCCAGCAGCTTCCCGGGACAGGGGACCGGGGAGCTGTTTTTT. Amino acids: CASSFPGQGTGELFF. The rearrangement uses TRBV11-3 and TRBJ2-2, with TRBD1 matching 10 bases. CDR1 and CDR2 (germline): SGHNT, YENEEA. The CDR3 totals 15 residues. J was trimmed by 5 bases and V by 3 bases; bases with no gene match: 3.